This T cell receptor (beta chain) was identified in a study of human T cells and chemical hapten exposure. Study summary: Alopecia areata, totalis or universalis affected patients, mainly female. Small discrepancies in pooled library volume mainly accounted for the varying TCR yields per sample. Points from the study as a whole: Alopecia was present in the donors, so their immune response may differ from healthy people's.

This clonotype occurred a few times. Its specificity is not known. Sample time point: pre-sensitization, week 0. Stated treatment: therapeutic diphenylcyclopropenone sensitization with weekly scalp DPC. Germline V gives CDR1 DFQATT, CDR2 SNEGSKA (reference sequence). With V trimmed by 1 base and J by 5 bases, 5 bases remained unmatched. This CDR3 region has 13 residues. How the authors handled the data: Samples ranged from roughly 20,000 to 700,000 TCRs, with a median of approximately 96,000. One entry per CDR3 protein, called by TCRdb with MiXCR from the RACE reads. Here the V and J calls rest on TCRdb's processing, not on the authors' analysis. The sample carries 300,000 to 400,000 distinct CDR3 sequences, roughly 5% recorded once.

This receptor was identified in a woman aged 45-59 years with alopecia areata. Some clones in this sample may be carry-over from other donors' samples. The specimen comprised whole blood, sampled in connection with sensitization to the hapten diphenylcyclopropenone (DPC). The V call is TRBV20-1, the J call TRBJ2-7; 7 bases are shared with TRBD1. The CDR3 loop reads CSARVGTGDEQYF. DNA of the CDR3: TGCAGTGCTAGAGTCGGAACAGGGGACGAGCAGTACTTC.